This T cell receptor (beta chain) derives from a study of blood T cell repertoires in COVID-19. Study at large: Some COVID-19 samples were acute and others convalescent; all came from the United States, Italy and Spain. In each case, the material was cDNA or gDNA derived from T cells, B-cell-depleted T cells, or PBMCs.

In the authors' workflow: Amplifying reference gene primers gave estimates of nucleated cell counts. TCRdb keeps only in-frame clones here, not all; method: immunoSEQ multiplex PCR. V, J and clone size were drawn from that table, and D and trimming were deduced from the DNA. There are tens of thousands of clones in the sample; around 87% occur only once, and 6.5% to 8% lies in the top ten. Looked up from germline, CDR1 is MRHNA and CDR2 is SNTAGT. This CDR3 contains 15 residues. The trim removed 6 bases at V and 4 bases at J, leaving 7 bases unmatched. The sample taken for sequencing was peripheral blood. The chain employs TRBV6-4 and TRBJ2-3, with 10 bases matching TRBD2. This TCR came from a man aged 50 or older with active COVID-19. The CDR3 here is CASSLTGTSADTQYF. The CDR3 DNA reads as TGTGCCAGCAGCCTTACCGGGACTAGCGCAGATACGCAGTATTTT.